Listed below are T cell receptor beta chains from one sample, sequenced in a study of technical replicates of blood from a few donors. Measured with immunoSEQ multiplex PCR; TCRdb has only the in-frame clones, and not every one. This table holds around 70,000 clones, about 92% found once. The sequencing sample was made of T cells isolated from PBMCs. Receptor source: a human donor in good health. The CDR3 runs from the conserved cysteine through the conserved F or W. D genes are given only for firm matches. Clone size is shown for a subset of rows, as once, few, many or a class of expanded clone.

j_call d_call clone_size v_call cdr3_aa cdr3_nt
TRBJ2-7 TRBD1 - TRBV7-6 CASSPGDRYEQYF TGTGCCAGCAGCCCCGGGGACAGGTACGAGCAGTACTTC
TRBJ1-2 - - TRBV6-1 CASSATGPGSTF TGTGCCAGCAGCGCGACAGGACCAGGGAGCACCTTC
TRBJ2-2 - - TRBV21-1 CASSKQGRGNTGELFF TGTGCCAGCAGCAAACAGGGGAGAGGGAACACCGGGGAGCTGTTTTTT
TRBJ2-7 TRBD2 - TRBV28 CASWGGGTSSYEQYF TGTGCCAGCTGGGGGGGAGGGACTAGCTCCTACGAGCAGTACTTC
TRBJ2-3 - - TRBV19 CASSSQGNPSTDTQYF TGTGCCAGTAGTAGCCAGGGAAATCCTAGCACAGATACGCAGTATTTT
TRBJ2-5 TRBD2 - TRBV28 CASTPLAGVFQETQYF TGTGCCAGCACCCCTTTAGCGGGAGTTTTCCAAGAGACCCAGTACTTC
TRBJ2-3 - - TRBV6-5 CASRRQIQSTDTQYF TGTGCCAGCAGGCGACAGATTCAAAGCACAGATACGCAGTATTTT
TRBJ2-7 - - TRBV14 CASSQVGYYEQYF TGTGCCAGCAGCCAAGTCGGTTACTACGAGCAGTACTTC
TRBJ2-5 TRBD2 - TRBV10-3 CAISPSGGNQETQYF TGTGCCATCAGCCCAAGCGGGGGAAACCAAGAGACCCAGTACTTC
TRBJ2-4 - - TRBV7-9 CASSLQQGQQYF TGTGCCAGCAGCTTACAACAGGGACAACAGTACTTC
TRBJ2-1 TRBD2 once TRBV27 CASSFVGWAGDGGNEQFF TGTGCCAGCAGTTTCGTTGGTTGGGCGGGGGATGGAGGCAATGAGCAGTTCTTC
TRBJ2-1 TRBD2 - TRBV5-1 CASGPGLAEEEQFF TGCGCCAGCGGTCCGGGACTAGCGGAGGAGGAGCAGTTCTTC
TRBJ1-4 - once TRBV6-5 CASSYRLDMNEKLFF TGTGCCAGCAGTTATCGACTCGATATGAATGAAAAACTGTTTTTT
TRBJ1-1 TRBD1 - TRBV11-3 CASSFIPGQGTPRTEAFF TGTGCCAGCAGCTTTATCCCGGGACAGGGCACCCCGCGCACTGAAGCTTTCTTT
TRBJ2-3 - - TRBV9 CASSAGGASTDTQYF TGTGCCAGCAGCGCTGGCGGAGCTAGCACAGATACGCAGTATTTT
TRBJ1-2 - - TRBV20-1 CSARDSGYYTF TGCAGTGCTAGAGATTCGGGTTACTACACCTTC
TRBJ1-1 - - TRBV2 CASSEGSRRRAFF TGTGCCAGCAGTGAGGGGAGCCGTCGACGAGCTTTCTTT
TRBJ2-2 - - TRBV27 CASERGGTGELFF TGTGCCAGCGAGAGAGGAGGGACCGGGGAGCTGTTTTTT
TRBJ1-2 TRBD1 - TRBV10-3 CAISEGQGFWGYTF TGTGCCATCAGTGAGGGACAGGGGTTCTGGGGCTACACCTTC
TRBJ1-1 - - TRBV6-1 CATTRNTEAFF TGTGCCACCACAAGGAACACTGAAGCTTTCTTT
TRBJ2-7 TRBD2 - TRBV6-1 CASRLAPYPYEQYF TGTGCCAGCAGACTAGCGCCTTATCCCTACGAGCAGTACTTC
TRBJ1-2 - once TRBV10-2 CASSEIRTYEYGYTF TGCGCCAGCAGTGAGATCCGCACCTACGAGTATGGCTACACCTTC
TRBJ1-5 - - TRBV28 CASRKSDQPQHF TGTGCCAGCAGAAAGAGCGATCAGCCCCAGCATTTT
TRBJ1-2 TRBD1 - TRBV15 CATSSRTGRTDHYGYTF TGTGCCACCAGCAGCCGGACAGGACGAACGGACCACTATGGCTACACCTTC
TRBJ2-1 TRBD1 - TRBV28 CASSPGQVFDYNEQFF TGTGCCAGCAGCCCGGGACAGGTGTTCGACTACAATGAGCAGTTCTTC
TRBJ1-2 - - TRBV9 CASSPNQATFYGYTF TGTGCCAGCAGCCCCAACCAAGCCACCTTCTATGGCTACACCTTC
TRBJ2-2 TRBD2 - TRBV14 CASRLAGNTGELFF TGTGCCAGCCGTCTAGCGGGAAACACCGGGGAGCTGTTTTTT
TRBJ1-1 TRBD1 once TRBV6-1 CASSSHNRGNTEAFF TGTGCCAGCAGTTCTCATAACAGGGGGAACACTGAAGCTTTCTTT
TRBJ1-2 - - TRBV6-6 CASSYTPTGLRGYTF TGTGCCAGCAGTTACACCCCTACAGGGTTGCGCGGCTACACCTTC
TRBJ1-1 - - TRBV21-1 CASSQPPGKGATEAFF TGTGCCAGCAGCCAGCCCCCAGGGAAAGGGGCCACTGAAGCTTTCTTT
TRBJ2-3 TRBD2 - TRBV4-1 CASSLTSGRAPDTQYF TGCGCCAGCAGCCTCACTAGCGGGAGGGCCCCTGATACGCAGTATTTT
TRBJ1-1 TRBD1 - TRBV7-3 CASSPDRGRTNEAFF TGTGCCAGCAGCCCGGACAGGGGACGTACGAATGAAGCTTTCTTT
TRBJ1-1 - - TRBV29-1 CSFRTVKNTEAFF TGCAGCTTCCGGACAGTCAAGAACACTGAAGCTTTCTTT
TRBJ2-1 - - TRBV29-1 CSVEWWVLIAANEQFF TGCAGCGTTGAGTGGTGGGTCCTAATAGCGGCCAATGAGCAGTTCTTC
TRBJ2-1 TRBD1 - TRBV27 CASSPKPPDRGHYNEQFF TGTGCCAGCAGTCCCAAACCCCCGGACAGGGGGCACTACAATGAGCAGTTCTTC
TRBJ1-1 - - TRBV19 CASSVPNLGGTEAFF TGTGCCAGTAGTGTACCGAATCTGGGGGGTACTGAAGCTTTCTTT
TRBJ1-3 TRBD1 - TRBV5-1 CASSLGGTVGNTIYF TGCGCCAGCAGCTTGGGTGGGACAGTTGGAAACACCATATATTTT
TRBJ2-7 - - TRBV1 CTSSHGGGSSYEQYF TGCACCAGCAGCCATGGCGGGGGATCCTCCTACGAGCAGTACTTC
TRBJ2-5 - - TRBV11-3 CASSRGKETQYF TGTGCCAGCAGCCGGGGGAAAGAGACCCAGTACTTC
TRBJ1-5 - - TRBV2 CASGRDTKDQPQHF TGTGCCAGCGGCCGGGACACCAAGGATCAGCCCCAGCATTTT
TRBJ1-2 TRBD1 once TRBV7-9 CASSLAGQFIYGYTF TGTGCCAGCAGCTTAGCGGGACAGTTTATCTATGGCTACACCTTC
TRBJ2-5 TRBD2 once TRBV18 CASSPTGGGRETQYF TGTGCCAGCTCACCAACCGGGGGGGGTCGAGAGACCCAGTACTTC
TRBJ1-1 - once TRBV5-4 CASSTGDTEAFF TGTGCCAGCAGCACGGGGGACACTGAAGCTTTCTTT
TRBJ2-6 - - TRBV19 CASTGQHSGANVLTF TGTGCCAGTACTGGACAGCACTCTGGGGCCAACGTCCTGACTTTC
TRBJ2-7 - - TRBV29-1 CSVEDRGEQYF TGCAGCGTTGAGGACAGAGGCGAGCAGTACTTC
TRBJ1-4 TRBD1 - TRBV6-5 CASSYRSGTVNEKLFF TGTGCCAGCAGTTACCGGTCCGGGACAGTTAATGAAAAACTGTTTTTT
TRBJ2-7 TRBD1 - TRBV7-9 CASSSKGTGSYEQYF TGTGCCAGCAGCTCCAAGGGGACAGGATCCTACGAGCAGTACTTC
TRBJ2-1 - - TRBV28 CATQGGSSYNEQFF TGTGCCACCCAAGGGGGTAGCTCCTACAATGAGCAGTTCTTC
TRBJ2-2 TRBD1 - TRBV5-1 CASSWDRGNTGELFF TGCGCCAGCAGTTGGGACAGGGGAAACACCGGGGAGCTGTTTTTT
TRBJ2-1 TRBD2 - TRBV11-3 CASSLDFSRGGYNEQFF TGTGCCAGCAGCTTAGACTTTTCGCGGGGGGGCTACAATGAGCAGTTCTTC